Listed below are T cell receptor beta chains from one sample, sequenced in a study of blood T cell repertoires in COVID-19. Sequencing was performed with immunoSEQ multiplex PCR; in TCRdb, only in-frame clones are kept and a portion is missing. The sample lists about 250,000 clones; roughly four fifths were seen once. Sequencing was performed on peripheral blood. The receptors stem from a woman aged 65 to 85 with acute or convalescent COVID-19. CDR3s include the opening cysteine and the closing phenylalanine or tryptophan. The D gene is left open where the match is weak. A row's size may be missing; if present it is once, few, many or a size class.

TRBV5-8,few,-,TRBJ1-2,CASNRGADYGYTF,TGTGCCAGCAACCGAGGCGCGGACTATGGCTACACCTTC
TRBV11-3,-,-,TRBJ1-1,CASSLGHSSTEAFF,TGTGCCAGCAGCTTAGGGCACAGTAGCACTGAAGCTTTCTTT
TRBV4-2,once,-,TRBJ1-4,CASSQDLQGRANEKLFF,TGTGCCAGCAGCCAAGATTTGCAGGGTAGGGCTAATGAAAAACTGTTTTTT
TRBV6-5,-,-,TRBJ1-1,CASRLRGQNTEAFF,TGTGCCAGCCGGCTCAGGGGACAGAACACTGAAGCTTTCTTT
TRBV6-2/TRBV6-3,-,TRBD2,TRBJ2-3,CASSYLRGGNVDTQYF,TGTGCCAGCAGTTACCTTCGGGGGGGTAATGTAGATACGCAGTATTTT
TRBV7-8,-,TRBD2,TRBJ2-7,CASNQLAGDHEQYF,TGTGCCAGCAACCAACTAGCGGGGGACCACGAGCAGTACTTC
TRBV4-1,-,-,TRBJ1-4,CASSQDVATKNEKLFF,TGCGCCAGCAGCCAAGACGTAGCGACAAAGAATGAAAAACTGTTTTTT
TRBV19,once,-,TRBJ1-5,CASSLASQQPQHF,TGTGCCAGTAGTCTAGCCTCCCAGCAGCCCCAGCATTTT
TRBV12-5,-,-,TRBJ2-1,CASGSHGQNEQFF,TGTGCTAGTGGTTCCCACGGACAAAATGAGCAGTTCTTC
TRBV4-3,-,TRBD1,TRBJ1-5,CASSQDQGTVGQPQHF,TGCGCCAGCAGCCAAGATCAAGGGACAGTGGGTCAGCCCCAGCATTTT
TRBV5-1,-,-,TRBJ1-2,CASSLAGREGYGYTF,TGCGCCAGCAGCTTGGCCGGCAGGGAGGGATATGGCTACACCTTC
TRBV6-2/TRBV6-3,-,TRBD2,TRBJ2-7,CASSFEAGGRTYEQYF,TGTGCCAGCAGTTTCGAAGCGGGGGGCCGGACCTACGAGCAGTACTTC
TRBV6-2/TRBV6-3,-,-,TRBJ2-7,CASSYRGMGYEQYF,TGTGCCAGCAGTTATCGGGGGATGGGCTACGAGCAGTACTTC
TRBV5-1,-,TRBD1,TRBJ2-5,CASRTGTEETQYF,TGCGCCAGCAGGACCGGGACAGAAGAGACCCAGTACTTC
TRBV12-5,-,TRBD1,TRBJ1-6,CASGQGLNNSPLHF,TGTGCTAGTGGACAGGGGTTAAATAATTCACCCCTCCACTTT
TRBV5-6,-,-,TRBJ2-7,CASSFLSEQYF,TGTGCCAGCAGCTTTTTGAGCGAGCAGTACTTC
TRBV5-1,-,TRBD2,TRBJ2-7,CASSLVSSGPYEQYF,TGCGCCAGCAGCTTGGTCTCTAGCGGTCCCTACGAGCAGTACTTC
TRBV6-4,-,-,TRBJ1-2,CASSPGVGYTF,TGTGCCAGCAGTCCAGGGGTTGGCTACACCTTC
TRBV24-1,-,-,TRBJ2-7,CATSDGGSREQYF,TGTGCCACCAGTGATGGGGGCTCCAGGGAGCAGTACTTC
TRBV5-1,-,-,TRBJ1-1,CASSLWGDTEAFF,TGCGCCAGCAGCTTGTGGGGAGACACTGAAGCTTTCTTT
TRBV10-3,-,TRBD2,TRBJ2-7,CAVNEGLASNEQYF,TGTGCCGTTAACGAGGGACTAGCCTCGAATGAGCAGTACTTC
TRBV18,-,-,TRBJ1-5,CASSRTLTEDQPQHF,TGTGCCAGCTCACGCACGCTTACAGAAGATCAGCCCCAGCATTTT
TRBV6-5,-,-,TRBJ2-2,CASRPDFTGELFF,TGTGCCAGCAGACCGGACTTCACCGGGGAGCTGTTTTTT
TRBV10-3,-,-,TRBJ1-5,CAIAGASDQPQHF,TGTGCCATCGCGGGGGCCTCGGATCAGCCCCAGCATTTT
TRBV6-5,-,TRBD2,TRBJ2-3,CASIAGGKDTQYF,TGTGCCAGTATAGCGGGGGGTAAAGATACGCAGTATTTT
TRBV6-6,-,TRBD1,TRBJ1-2,CASSPETGIEGYTF,TGTGCCAGCAGTCCCGAGACAGGGATTGAGGGCTACACCTTC
TRBV13,-,-,TRBJ1-5,CASSLHRADPQHF,TGTGCCAGCAGCTTGCACAGGGCAGATCCCCAGCATTTT
TRBV5-1,-,-,TRBJ1-6,CASSFESGLNSPLHF,TGCGCCAGCAGCTTCGAGTCAGGCCTTAATTCACCCCTCCACTTT
TRBV7-2,-,-,TRBJ1-5,CASSLISGGLSNQPQHF,TGTGCCAGCAGCTTGATTTCTGGGGGCTTGAGCAATCAGCCCCAGCATTTT
TRBV5-4,-,-,TRBJ2-1,CASSLTSEQFF,TGTGCCAGCAGCTTGACTAGTGAGCAGTTCTTC
TRBV19,-,TRBD1,TRBJ1-2,CARRGQGLYGYTF,TGTGCCAGAAGGGGACAGGGCCTCTATGGCTACACCTTC
TRBV7-2,-,-,TRBJ2-7,CASSLGGRQQYF,TGTGCCAGCAGCTTAGGGGGCCGGCAGCAGTACTTC
TRBV10-3,-,TRBD1,TRBJ1-6,CAISRTGSSYNSPLHF,TGTGCCATCAGTCGGACAGGCAGCTCCTATAATTCACCCCTCCACTTT
TRBV19,once,-,TRBJ1-2,CASSAVFGGDHGYTF,TGTGCCAGTAGCGCAGTTTTTGGAGGGGACCATGGCTACACCTTC
TRBV5-1,once,TRBD1,TRBJ2-6,CASSLGDRVANVLTF,TGCGCCAGCAGCTTAGGAGACAGGGTGGCCAACGTCCTGACTTTC
TRBV10-3,few,TRBD1,TRBJ1-2,CAISETGTAGYGYTF,TGTGCCATCAGTGAGACCGGGACAGCAGGGTATGGCTACACCTTC
TRBV18,-,-,TRBJ1-5,CASSPRGGSHNQPQHF,TGTGCCAGCTCACCACGGGGGGGCTCTCACAATCAGCCCCAGCATTTT
TRBV10-3,-,TRBD1,TRBJ2-7,CAIREDRGRSYEQYF,TGTGCCATCAGAGAGGACAGGGGGAGGTCCTACGAGCAGTACTTC
TRBV5-4,few,TRBD1,TRBJ2-7,CASSSGQGPGGDEQYF,TGTGCCAGCAGCTCCGGACAGGGGCCCGGCGGGGACGAGCAGTACTTC
TRBV5-1,-,-,TRBJ2-5,CASSLSRQPQETQYF,TGCGCCAGCAGCTTGTCGCGACAGCCTCAAGAGACCCAGTACTTC
TRBV30,-,-,TRBJ1-6,CAWRSVNSYNSPLHF,TGTGCCTGGAGGTCCGTAAACTCCTATAATTCACCCCTCCACTTT
TRBV19,-,-,TRBJ1-3,CTSSQPAENTIYF,TGTACCAGTAGTCAACCCGCGGAAAACACCATATATTTT
TRBV5-1,-,TRBD1,TRBJ1-2,CASSSGTDYGYTF,TGCGCCAGCAGCTCCGGGACAGACTATGGCTACACCTTC
TRBV15,-,-,TRBJ1-5,CATSRDRVSNQPQHF,TGTGCCACCAGCAGAGATAGAGTTAGCAATCAGCCCCAGCATTTT
TRBV20-1,-,TRBD1,TRBJ1-1,CRVTGENEAFF,TGCAGAGTTACAGGGGAAAATGAAGCTTTCTTT
TRBV20-1,-,-,TRBJ1-1,CSASPKGKTEAFF,TGCAGTGCTAGTCCGAAGGGGAAGACTGAAGCTTTCTTT
TRBV6-1,-,-,TRBJ1-5,CASSEATAERNQPQHF,TGTGCCAGCAGTGAAGCGACAGCCGAGCGCAATCAGCCCCAGCATTTT
TRBV5-1,-,-,TRBJ1-2,CASSAGRTLNYGYTF,TGCGCCAGCAGCGCCGGACGGACTCTTAACTATGGCTACACCTTC
TRBV10-2,-,-,TRBJ2-3,CASSPPGTQYF,TGCGCCAGCAGTCCTCCCGGGACGCAGTATTTT